Included here is one T cell receptor (beta chain) sequence, with context. During active infection, Seattle patients enrolled and were then monitored through disease. The data stem from a study of blood T cell repertoires in COVID-19. The wider study: In each case, the material was cDNA or gDNA derived from T cells, B-cell-depleted T cells, or PBMCs.

The V gene's germline CDR1 is GTSNPN and CDR2 SVGIG (reference sequence). V was trimmed by 1 base and J by 4 bases, leaving 19 bases between them. The CDR3 has 16 amino acids. In the source study's methods: Nucleated cell counts were estimated from reference gene primer amplification. TCRdb keeps only in-frame clones here, not all; method: immunoSEQ multiplex PCR. V and J calls and clone size are those listed in that table; D and trimming were worked out from the DNA. The sample carries tens of thousands of clones, roughly 86% recorded once. V usage is TRBV30 and J usage is TRBJ1-1; TRBD1 might be the D (5 bases). The clonotype comes from a man aged 40-49 years with COVID-19, enrolled during active disease. Sequences were obtained from peripheral blood. The DNA for the CDR3 is TGTGCCTGGAGTGAGGGGTCAGGGAAAAAAATCACTGAAGCTTTCTTT. Amino acids: CAWSEGSGKKITEAFF.